Presented here are 3 T cell receptor beta chains from one specimen sequenced in a study of blood T cell repertoires in COVID-19. Libraries were prepared by immunoSEQ multiplex PCR; TCRdb keeps only in-frame clonotypes and omits some of them. Of about 75,000 clones in the sample, 90% are singletons; the top ten hold 2.5% to 3%. Sequencing input: peripheral blood. The receptors originated from a human donor in a cohort sampled during active COVID-19.

The rearrangement joins TRBV4-3 to TRBJ1-2, with TRBD1 identical over 9 bases. The V and J ends lost 3 bases and 4 bases, in that order; junction bases with no gene match: 12. The CDR3 sequence is 17 residues long. Germline CDR1 LGHNA, CDR2 YSLEER. CDR3 nucleotide sequence: TGCGCCAGCAGCCAGGGACAGGGTGGGGGCCTTCCCTATGGCTACACCTTC. Protein product: CASSQGQGGGLPYGYTF.

This chain joins TRBV5-4 and TRBJ2-1, with 12 bases matching TRBD2. Per the germline V gene, CDR1 is SGHNT and CDR2 is YYREEE (reference sequence). The J segment lost 0 bases and the V segment lost 4 bases, leaving 8 bases of the junction unmatched. The CDR3 loop spans 18 amino acids. CDR3 nucleotide sequence: TGTGCCAGCAGCCGGACTAGCGGGGTCCCCAGCTCCTACAATGAGCAGTTCTTC. Its translation: CASSRTSGVPSSYNEQFF.

The chain employs TRBV21-1 and TRBJ1-2; the table gives TRBD1 as D, unverified against the DNA. TRBV21-1 is classified as a pseudogene. The CDR3 extends over 16 amino acids. CDR3 sequence (DNA): TGTGCCAGCAGCGCCTTAGAGGACAGACCTAACTATGGCTACACCTTC. Amino acid sequence: CASSALEDRPNYGYTF.